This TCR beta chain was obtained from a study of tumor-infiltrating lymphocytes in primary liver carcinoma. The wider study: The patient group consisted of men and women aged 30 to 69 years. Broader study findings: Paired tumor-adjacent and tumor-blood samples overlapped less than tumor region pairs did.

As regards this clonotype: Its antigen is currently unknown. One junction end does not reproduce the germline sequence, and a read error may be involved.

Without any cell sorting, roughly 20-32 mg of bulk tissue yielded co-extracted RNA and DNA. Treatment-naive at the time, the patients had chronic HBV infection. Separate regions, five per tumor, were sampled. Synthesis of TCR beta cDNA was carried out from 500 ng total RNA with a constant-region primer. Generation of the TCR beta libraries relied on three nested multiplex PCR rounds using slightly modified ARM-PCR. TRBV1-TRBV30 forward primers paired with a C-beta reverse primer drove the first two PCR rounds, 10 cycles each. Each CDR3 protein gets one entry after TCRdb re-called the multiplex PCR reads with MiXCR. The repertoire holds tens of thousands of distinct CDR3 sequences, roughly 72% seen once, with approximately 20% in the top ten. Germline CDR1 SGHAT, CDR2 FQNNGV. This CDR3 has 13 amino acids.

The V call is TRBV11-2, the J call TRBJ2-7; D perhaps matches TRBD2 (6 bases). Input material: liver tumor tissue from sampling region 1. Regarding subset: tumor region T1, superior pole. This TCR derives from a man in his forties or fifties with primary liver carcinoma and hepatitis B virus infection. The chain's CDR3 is CDSSSSLAHEQYF. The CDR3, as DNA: TGTGACAGCAGCTCTAGTCTAGCGCACGAGCAATACTTC.